Below, one T cell receptor beta chain is given with its context. The antigen remains unidentified. These data originate in a study of T cell responses to AZD1222 COVID-19 vaccine. Notes on the study in general: Targets within unmutated variant regions were reportedly found for nearly half of spike-specific TCRs.

The V gene lost 3 bases and the J gene lost 8 bases, with 14 bases spanning the gap. Germline V gives CDR1 SGHDT, CDR2 YYEEEE. There are 13 residues in the CDR3. Libraries were prepared by immunoSEQ multiplex PCR; TCRdb keeps only in-frame clonotypes and omits some of them. The sample yields about 130,000 clones, over 80% seen once. J is TRBJ1-2 and V is TRBV5-6, with D possibly being TRBD1 (5 bases). Sequenced material: peripheral blood, taken on day 0 of AZD1222 vaccination. This TCR was recovered from an adult in good health. The DNA for the CDR3 is TGTGCCAGCAGCTCCAGGGACCCGCGGGGCTACACCTTC. Translation gives CASSSRDPRGYTF.